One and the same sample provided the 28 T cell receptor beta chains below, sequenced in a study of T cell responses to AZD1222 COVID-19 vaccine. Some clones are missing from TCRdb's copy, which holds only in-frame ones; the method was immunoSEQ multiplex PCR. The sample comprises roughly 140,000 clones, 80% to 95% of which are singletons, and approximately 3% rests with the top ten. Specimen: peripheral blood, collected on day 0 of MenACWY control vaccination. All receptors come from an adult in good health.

In DNA, the CDR3 is TGTGCCAGCAGCCTTATCTTCGGGTTTGGGGGGTACGAGCAGTACTTC. Amino acids: CASSLIFGFGGYEQYF. The chain recombines TRBV3-1 (or the pseudogene TRBV3-2) with TRBJ2-7; D possibly corresponds to TRBD2 (6 bases). CDR1 is LGHDT, CDR2 YNNKEL, per germline (reference sequence). V dropped 4 bases and J dropped 4 bases, with 20 bases sitting between them. CDR3 length: 16 residues.

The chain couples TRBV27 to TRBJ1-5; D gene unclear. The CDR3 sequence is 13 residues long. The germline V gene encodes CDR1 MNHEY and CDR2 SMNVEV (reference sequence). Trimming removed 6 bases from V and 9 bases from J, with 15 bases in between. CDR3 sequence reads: CASSEVDRGPQHF. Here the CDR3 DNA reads TGTGCCAGCAGCGAGGTGGACCGTGGGCCCCAGCATTTT.

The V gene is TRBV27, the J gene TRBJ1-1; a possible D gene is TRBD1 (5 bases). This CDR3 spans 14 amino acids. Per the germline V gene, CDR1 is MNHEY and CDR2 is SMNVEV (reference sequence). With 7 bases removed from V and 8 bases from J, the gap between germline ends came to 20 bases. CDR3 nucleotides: TGTGCCAGCAAAGCCACGGGAGAACACAGGGAAGCTTTCTTT. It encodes CASKATGEHREAFF.

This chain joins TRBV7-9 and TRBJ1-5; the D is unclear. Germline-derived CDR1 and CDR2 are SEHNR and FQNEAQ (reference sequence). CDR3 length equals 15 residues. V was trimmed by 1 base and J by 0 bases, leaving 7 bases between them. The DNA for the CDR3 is TGTGCCAGCAGCTTAGGGTGGGGTAGCAATCAGCCCCAGCATTTT. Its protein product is CASSLGWGSNQPQHF.

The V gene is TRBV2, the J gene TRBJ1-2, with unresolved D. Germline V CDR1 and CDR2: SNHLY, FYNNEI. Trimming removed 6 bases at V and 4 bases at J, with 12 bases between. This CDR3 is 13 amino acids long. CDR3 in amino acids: CASRTTVLYGYTF. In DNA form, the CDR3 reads TGTGCCAGCAGGACTACCGTGCTCTATGGCTACACCTTC. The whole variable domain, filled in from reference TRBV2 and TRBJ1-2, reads EPEVTQTPSHQVTQMGQEVILRCVPISNHLYFYWYRQILGQKVEFLVSFYNNEISEKSEIFDDQFSVERPDGSNFTLKIRSTKLEDSAMYFCASRTTVLYGYTFGSGTRLTVV.

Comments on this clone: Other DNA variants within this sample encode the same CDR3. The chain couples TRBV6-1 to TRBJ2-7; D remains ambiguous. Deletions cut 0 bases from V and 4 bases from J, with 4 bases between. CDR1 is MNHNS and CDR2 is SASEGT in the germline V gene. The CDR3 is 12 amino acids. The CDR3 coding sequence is TGTGCCAGCAGTGAAGCGAGATACGAGCAGTACTTC. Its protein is CASSEARYEQYF.

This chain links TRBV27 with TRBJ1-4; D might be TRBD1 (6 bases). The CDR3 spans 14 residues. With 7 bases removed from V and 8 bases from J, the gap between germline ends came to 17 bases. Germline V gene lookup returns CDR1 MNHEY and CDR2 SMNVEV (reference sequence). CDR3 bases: TGTGCCAGCAACTCGGGGGGGCGCAGAGAAAAACTGTTTTTT. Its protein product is CASNSGGRREKLFF.

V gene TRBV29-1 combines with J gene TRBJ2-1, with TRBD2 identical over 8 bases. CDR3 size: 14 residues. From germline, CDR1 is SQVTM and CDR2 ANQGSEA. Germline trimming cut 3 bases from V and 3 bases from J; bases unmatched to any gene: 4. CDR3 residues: CSVEREVYYNEQFF. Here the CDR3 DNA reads TGCAGCGTTGAGCGGGAGGTATACTACAATGAGCAGTTCTTC.

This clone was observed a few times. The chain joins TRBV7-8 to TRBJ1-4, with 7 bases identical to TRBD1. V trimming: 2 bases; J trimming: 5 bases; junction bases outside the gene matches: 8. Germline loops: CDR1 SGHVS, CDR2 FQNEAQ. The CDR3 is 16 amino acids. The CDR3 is CASSLPTGSGNEKLFF. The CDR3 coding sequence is TGTGCCAGCAGCTTACCGACAGGGTCTGGGAATGAAAAACTGTTTTTT.

The CDR3 reads CASSRTGDNSPLHF. The CDR3, as DNA: TGCGCCAGCAGCCGGACAGGCGATAATTCACCCCTCCACTTT. The genes are TRBV4-1 and TRBJ1-6; 7 bases fit TRBD1. The V and J ends lost 4 bases and 5 bases, in that order; junction bases with no gene match: 2. Germline V gene sequence: CDR1 MGHRA, CDR2 YSYEKL. The CDR3 is made up of 14 amino acids.

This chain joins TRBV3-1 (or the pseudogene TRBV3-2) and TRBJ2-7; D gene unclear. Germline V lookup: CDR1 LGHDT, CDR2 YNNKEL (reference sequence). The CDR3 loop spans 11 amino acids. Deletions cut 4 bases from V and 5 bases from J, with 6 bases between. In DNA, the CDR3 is TGTGCCAGCAGCCTACTTCACGAGCAGTACTTC. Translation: CASSLLHEQYF.

The DNA of the CDR3 is TGTGCCAGCAGCTTAGCCTTGAACACTGAAGCTTTCTTT. Protein: CASSLALNTEAFF. The V and J genes are TRBV7-2 and TRBJ1-1, with D unresolved. Germline CDR1 SGHTA, CDR2 FQGNSA. The V end lost 0 bases, the J end lost 0 bases, and 2 bases lay between the germline ends. The CDR3 has 13 residues.

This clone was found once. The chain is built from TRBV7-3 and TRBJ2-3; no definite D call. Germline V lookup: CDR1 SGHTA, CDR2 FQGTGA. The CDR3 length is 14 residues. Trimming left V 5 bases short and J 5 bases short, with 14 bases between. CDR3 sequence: CASSQGSSVDTQYF. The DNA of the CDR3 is TGTGCCAGCAGCCAAGGCTCGAGTGTAGATACGCAGTATTTT.

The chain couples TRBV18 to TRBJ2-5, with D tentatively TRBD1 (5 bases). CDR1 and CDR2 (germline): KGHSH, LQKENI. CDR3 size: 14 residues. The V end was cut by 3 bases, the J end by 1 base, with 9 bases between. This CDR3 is CASSPRQGQETQYF. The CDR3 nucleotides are TGTGCCAGCTCACCGCGGCAGGGCCAAGAGACCCAGTACTTC.

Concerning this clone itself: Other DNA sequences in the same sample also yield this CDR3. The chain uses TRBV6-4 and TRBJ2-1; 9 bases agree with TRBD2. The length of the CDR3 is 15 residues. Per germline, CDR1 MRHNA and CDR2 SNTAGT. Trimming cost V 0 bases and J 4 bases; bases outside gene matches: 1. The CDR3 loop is CASSDSTSGYNEQFF. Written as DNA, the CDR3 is TGTGCCAGCAGTGACTCGACTAGCGGATACAATGAGCAGTTCTTC.

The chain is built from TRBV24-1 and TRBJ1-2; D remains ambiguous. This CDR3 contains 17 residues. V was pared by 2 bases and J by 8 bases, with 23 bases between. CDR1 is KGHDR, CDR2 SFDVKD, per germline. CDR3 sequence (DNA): TGTGCCACCAGTGATTCCAGCTCGGGCAGGCTCAGCGACGGCTACACCTTC. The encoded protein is CATSDSSSGRLSDGYTF.

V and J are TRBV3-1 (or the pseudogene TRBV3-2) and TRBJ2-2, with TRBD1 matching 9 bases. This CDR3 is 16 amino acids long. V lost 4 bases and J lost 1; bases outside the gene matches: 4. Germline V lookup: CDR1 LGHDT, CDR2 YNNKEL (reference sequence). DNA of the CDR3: TGTGCCAGCAGCCGTATGACAGGGGGGAACACCGGGGAGCTGTTTTTT. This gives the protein CASSRMTGGNTGELFF.

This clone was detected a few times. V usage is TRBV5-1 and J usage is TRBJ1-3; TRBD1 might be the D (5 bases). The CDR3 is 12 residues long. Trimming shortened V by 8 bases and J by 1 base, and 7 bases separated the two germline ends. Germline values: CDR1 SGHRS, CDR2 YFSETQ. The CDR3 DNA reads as TGCGCCAGTTCAGGGTCTGGAAACACCATATATTTT. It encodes CASSGSGNTIYF.

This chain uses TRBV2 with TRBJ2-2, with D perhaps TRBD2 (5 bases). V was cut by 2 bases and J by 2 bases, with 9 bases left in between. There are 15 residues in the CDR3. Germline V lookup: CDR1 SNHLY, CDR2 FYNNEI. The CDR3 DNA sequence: TGTGCCAGCAGTGAATTTGAGGGAAACACCGGGGAGCTGTTTTTT. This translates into CASSEFEGNTGELFF.

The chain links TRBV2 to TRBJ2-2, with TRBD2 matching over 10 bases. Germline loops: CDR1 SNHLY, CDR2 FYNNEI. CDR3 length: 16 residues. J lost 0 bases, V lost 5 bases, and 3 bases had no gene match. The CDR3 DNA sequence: TGTGCCAGCAGTCGAGGACTAGCGGCGAACACCGGGGAGCTGTTTTTT. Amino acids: CASSRGLAANTGELFF.

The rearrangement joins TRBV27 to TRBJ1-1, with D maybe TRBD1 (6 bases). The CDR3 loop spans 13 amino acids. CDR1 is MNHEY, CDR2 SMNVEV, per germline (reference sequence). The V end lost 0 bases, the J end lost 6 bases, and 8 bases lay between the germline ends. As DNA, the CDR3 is TGTGCCAGCAGTTTATCGGGGACACCTGAAGCTTTCTTT. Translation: CASSLSGTPEAFF.

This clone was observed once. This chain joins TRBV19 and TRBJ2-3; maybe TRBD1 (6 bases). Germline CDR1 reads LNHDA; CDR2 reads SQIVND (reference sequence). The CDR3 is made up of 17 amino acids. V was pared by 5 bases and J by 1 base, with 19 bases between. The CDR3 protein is CASSGRVGHKGTDTQYF. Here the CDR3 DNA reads TGTGCCAGTAGTGGGCGCGTGGGACACAAAGGCACAGATACGCAGTATTTT.

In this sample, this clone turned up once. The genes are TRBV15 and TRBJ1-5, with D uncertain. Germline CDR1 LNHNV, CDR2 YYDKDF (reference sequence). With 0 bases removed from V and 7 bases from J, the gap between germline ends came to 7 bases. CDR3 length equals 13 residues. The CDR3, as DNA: TGTGCCACCAGCAGAGATCGCCGACAGCCCCAGCATTTT. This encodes CATSRDRRQPQHF.

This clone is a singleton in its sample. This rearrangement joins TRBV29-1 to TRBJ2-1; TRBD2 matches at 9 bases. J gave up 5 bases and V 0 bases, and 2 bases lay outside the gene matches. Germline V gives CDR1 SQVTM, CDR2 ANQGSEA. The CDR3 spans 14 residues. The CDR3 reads CSVEEREGDNEQFF. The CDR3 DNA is TGCAGCGTTGAAGAGCGGGAGGGCGACAATGAGCAGTTCTTC.

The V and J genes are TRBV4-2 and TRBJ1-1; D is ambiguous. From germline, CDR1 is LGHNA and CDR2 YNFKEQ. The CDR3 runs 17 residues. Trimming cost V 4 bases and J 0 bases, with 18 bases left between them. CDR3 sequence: CASSPLAGEGLNTEAFF. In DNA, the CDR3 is TGTGCCAGCAGCCCACTGGCGGGCGAGGGTTTGAACACTGAAGCTTTCTTT.

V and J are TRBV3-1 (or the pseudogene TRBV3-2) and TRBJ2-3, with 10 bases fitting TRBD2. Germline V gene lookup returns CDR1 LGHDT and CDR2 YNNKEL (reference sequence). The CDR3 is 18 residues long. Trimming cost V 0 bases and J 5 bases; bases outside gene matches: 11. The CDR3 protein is CASSQDPPRLAGQDTQYF. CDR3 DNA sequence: TGTGCCAGCAGCCAAGACCCCCCCCGACTAGCGGGCCAAGATACGCAGTATTTT.

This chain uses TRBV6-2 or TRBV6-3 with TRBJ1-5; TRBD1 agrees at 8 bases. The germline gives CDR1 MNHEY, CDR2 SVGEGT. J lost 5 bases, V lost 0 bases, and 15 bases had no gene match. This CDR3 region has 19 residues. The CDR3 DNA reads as TGTGCCAGCAGTTACTCGGTAGGGACAGGCGCTATCCTATATCAGCCCCAGCATTTT. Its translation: CASSYSVGTGAILYQPQHF.

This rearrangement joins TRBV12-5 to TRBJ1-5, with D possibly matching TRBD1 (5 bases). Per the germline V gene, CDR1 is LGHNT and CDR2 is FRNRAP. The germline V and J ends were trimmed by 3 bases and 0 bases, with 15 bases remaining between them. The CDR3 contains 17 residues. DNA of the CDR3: TGTGCTAGTGGTTTCGGTGACAGATCTAATAGCAATCAGCCCCAGCATTTT. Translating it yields CASGFGDRSNSNQPQHF.